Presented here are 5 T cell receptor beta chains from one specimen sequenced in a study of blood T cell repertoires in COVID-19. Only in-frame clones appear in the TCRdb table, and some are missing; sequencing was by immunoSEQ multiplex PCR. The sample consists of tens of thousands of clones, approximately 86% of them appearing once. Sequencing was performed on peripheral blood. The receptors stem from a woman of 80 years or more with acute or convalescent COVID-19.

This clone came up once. This CDR3 is CASSAAGGASDTQYF. CDR3 bases: TGTGCCAGCAGTGCCGCAGGGGGCGCTTCAGATACGCAGTATTTT. This chain connects TRBV28 to TRBJ2-3; 8 bases match TRBD1. Trimming took 5 bases from V and 4 from J; bases not matched to a gene: 8. The germline V gene has CDR1 MDHEN and CDR2 SYDVKM. The CDR3 runs to 15 residues.

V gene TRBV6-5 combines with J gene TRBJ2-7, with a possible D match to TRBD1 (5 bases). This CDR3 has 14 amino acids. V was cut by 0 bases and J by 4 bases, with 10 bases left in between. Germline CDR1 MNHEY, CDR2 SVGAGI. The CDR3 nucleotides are TGTGCCAGCAGTTACTCCCAGGGTCGGTACGAGCAGTACTTC. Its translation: CASSYSQGRYEQYF.

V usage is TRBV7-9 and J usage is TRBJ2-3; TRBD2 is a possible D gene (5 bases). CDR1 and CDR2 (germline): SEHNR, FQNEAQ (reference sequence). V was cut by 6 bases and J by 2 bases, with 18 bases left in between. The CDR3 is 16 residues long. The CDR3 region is CASSRPGTSDTDTQYF. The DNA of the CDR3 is TGTGCCAGCAGTCGGCCGGGAACCTCGGACACAGATACGCAGTATTTT.

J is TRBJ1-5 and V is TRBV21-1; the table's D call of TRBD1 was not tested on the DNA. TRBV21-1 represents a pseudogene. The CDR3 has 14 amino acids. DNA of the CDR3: TGTGCCAGCAGCTGGGGCTATAGCAATCAGCCCCAGCATTTT. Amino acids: CASSWGYSNQPQHF.

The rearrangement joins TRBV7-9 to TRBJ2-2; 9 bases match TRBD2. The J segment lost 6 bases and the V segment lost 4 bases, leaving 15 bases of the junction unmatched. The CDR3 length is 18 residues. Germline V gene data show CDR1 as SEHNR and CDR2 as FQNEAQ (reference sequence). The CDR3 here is CASSSRPLAGERAGELFF. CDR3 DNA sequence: TGTGCCAGCAGCTCCCGACCTTTAGCGGGAGAGAGGGCCGGGGAGCTGTTTTTT.